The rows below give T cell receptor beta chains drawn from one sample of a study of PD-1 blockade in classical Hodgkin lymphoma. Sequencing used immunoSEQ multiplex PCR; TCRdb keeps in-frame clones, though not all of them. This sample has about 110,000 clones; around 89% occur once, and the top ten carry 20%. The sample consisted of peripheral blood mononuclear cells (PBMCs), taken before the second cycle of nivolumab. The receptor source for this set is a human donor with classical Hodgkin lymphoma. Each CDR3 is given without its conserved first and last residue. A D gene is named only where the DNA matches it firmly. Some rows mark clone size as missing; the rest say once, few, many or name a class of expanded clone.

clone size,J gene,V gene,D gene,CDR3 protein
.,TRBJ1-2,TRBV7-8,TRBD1,ASSPGQGPWYGYT
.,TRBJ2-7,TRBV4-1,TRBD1,ASIGQVKYEQY
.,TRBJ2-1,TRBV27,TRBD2,ASGLAGGVLVNEQF
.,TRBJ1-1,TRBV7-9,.,ASSRREMNTEAF
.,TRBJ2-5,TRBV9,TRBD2,ASSVGGEGGETQY
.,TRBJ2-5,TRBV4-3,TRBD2,ASSQDQGLAGGQETQY
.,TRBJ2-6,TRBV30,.,AWSVLSSGANVLT
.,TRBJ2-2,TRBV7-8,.,ASSLGAAGELF
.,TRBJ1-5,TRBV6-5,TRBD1,ASSYSGQGDQPQH
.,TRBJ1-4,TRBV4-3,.,ASSQAGTPRSNEKLF
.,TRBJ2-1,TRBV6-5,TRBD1,ASSHGQGARNEQF
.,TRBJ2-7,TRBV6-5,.,ASSYSYGTYSYEQY
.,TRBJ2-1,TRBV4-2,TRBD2,ASSLAGTVNEQF
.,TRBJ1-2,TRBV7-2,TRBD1,ASSLEGQGVGYT
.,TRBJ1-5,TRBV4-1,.,ASSQEERENQPQH
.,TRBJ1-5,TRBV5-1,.,ASSFSTAKSNQPQH
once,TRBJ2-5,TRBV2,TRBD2,ASSEGGSGETKY
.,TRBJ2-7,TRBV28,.,ASSSYTGRVDYEQY
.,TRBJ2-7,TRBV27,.,ASSPRGGSGYEQY
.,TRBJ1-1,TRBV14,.,ASSLRRDFNTEAF
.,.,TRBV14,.,ASGRYAYEQY